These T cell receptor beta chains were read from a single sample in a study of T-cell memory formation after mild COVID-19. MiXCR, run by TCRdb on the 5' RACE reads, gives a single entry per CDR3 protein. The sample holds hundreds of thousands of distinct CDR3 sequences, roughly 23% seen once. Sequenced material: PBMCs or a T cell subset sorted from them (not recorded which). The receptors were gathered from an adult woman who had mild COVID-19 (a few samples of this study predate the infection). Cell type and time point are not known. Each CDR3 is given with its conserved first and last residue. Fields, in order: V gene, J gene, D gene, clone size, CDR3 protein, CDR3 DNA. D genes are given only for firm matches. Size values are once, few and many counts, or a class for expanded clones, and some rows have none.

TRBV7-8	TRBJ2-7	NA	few	CASSLVETDVFGKQYF	TGTGCCAGCAGCTTGGTGGAGACAGATGTCTTCGGCAAGCAGTACTTC
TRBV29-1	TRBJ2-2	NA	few	CSVFSGTTGELFF	TGCAGCGTTTTTTCGGGGACGACCGGGGAGCTGTTTTTT
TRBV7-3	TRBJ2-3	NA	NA	CASSLTTLGDTQYF	TGTGCCAGCAGTCTAACTACCTTAGGGGATACGCAGTATTTT
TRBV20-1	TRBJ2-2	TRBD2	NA	CSARTAGGGTGELFF	TGCAGTGCTAGAACAGCGGGAGGGGGCACCGGGGAGCTGTTTTTT
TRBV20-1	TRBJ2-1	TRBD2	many	CSARESSGRAYNEQFF	TGCAGTGCTAGAGAGTCTAGCGGGAGGGCCTACAATGAGCAGTTCTTC
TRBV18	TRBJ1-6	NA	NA	CASSPPAGPGKALHF	TGTGCCAGCTCACCACCGGCGGGGCCGGGGAAGGCCCTCCACTTT
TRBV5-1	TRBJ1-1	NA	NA	CASSLDSRGTEAFF	TGCGCCAGCAGCTTGGATAGCCGGGGCACTGAAGCTTTCTTT
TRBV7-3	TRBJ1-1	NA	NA	CASSLSRVGDTEAFF	TGTGCCAGCAGCTTATCGAGGGTGGGGGACACTGAAGCTTTCTTT
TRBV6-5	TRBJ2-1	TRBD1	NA	CASSYSTSGRGRGRYNEQFF	TGTGCCAGCAGTTACTCGACATCAGGAAGGGGCAGGGGGCGTTACAATGAGCAGTTCTTC
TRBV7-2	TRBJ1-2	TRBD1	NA	CASSWDRAGRGYTF	TGTGCCAGCAGCTGGGACAGGGCCGGGCGGGGCTACACCTTC
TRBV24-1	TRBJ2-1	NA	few	CATSDSRRNNEQFF	TGTGCCACCAGTGATTCCAGGAGAAACAATGAGCAGTTCTTC
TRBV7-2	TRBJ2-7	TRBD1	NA	CASSTQGAGGPYEQYF	TGTGCCAGCAGCACTCAGGGGGCGGGCGGGCCCTACGAGCAGTACTTC
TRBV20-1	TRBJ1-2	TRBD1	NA	CSARTGGSYGYTF	TGCAGTGCCCGGACAGGGGGCAGCTATGGCTACACCTTC
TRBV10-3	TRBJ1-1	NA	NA	CAISGGRLNTEAFF	TGTGCCATCAGTGGGGGCAGGTTGAACACTGAAGCTTTCTTT
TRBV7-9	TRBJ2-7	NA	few	CASSIGIPYEQYF	TGTGCCAGCAGCATCGGGATTCCATACGAGCAGTACTTC
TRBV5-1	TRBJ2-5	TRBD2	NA	CASSYGTSGRETQYF	TGCGCCAGCAGCTATGGGACTAGCGGGAGAGAGACCCAGTACTTC
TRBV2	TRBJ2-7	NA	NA	CASSEDPVSYEQYF	TGTGCCAGCAGTGAAGATCCAGTCTCCTACGAGCAGTACTTC
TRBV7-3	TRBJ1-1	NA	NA	CASSSSMNTEAFF	TGTGCCAGCAGCTCCTCAATGAACACTGAAGCTTTCTTT
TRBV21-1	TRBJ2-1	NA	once	CASSIDERKTGQFF	TGTGCCAGCAGCATCGACGAAAGGAAGACAGGACAGTTCTTC
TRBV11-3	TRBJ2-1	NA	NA	CATSPGTGSGFEQFF	TGTGCCACCTCCCCCGGGACTGGGTCGGGCTTTGAGCAGTTCTTC
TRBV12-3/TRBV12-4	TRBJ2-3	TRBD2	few	CASSSRLAGGPGYGTDTQYF	TGTGCCAGCAGTTCCAGACTAGCGGGAGGGCCAGGGTATGGCACAGATACGCAGTATTTT
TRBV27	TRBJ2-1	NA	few	CASSYYNNEQFF	TGTGCCAGCAGTTACTACAACAATGAGCAGTTCTTC
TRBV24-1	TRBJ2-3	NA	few	CATSDLAPGPGTDTQYF	TGTGCCACCAGTGATTTGGCCCCGGGACCAGGCACAGATACGCAGTATTTT
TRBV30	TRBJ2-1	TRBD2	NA	CAWSRLAGDNEQFF	TGTGCCTGGAGCCGACTAGCGGGAGATAATGAGCAGTTCTTC
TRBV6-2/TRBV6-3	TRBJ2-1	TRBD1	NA	CASRRQGKNEQFF	TGTGCCAGCAGACGACAGGGAAAGAATGAGCAGTTCTTC
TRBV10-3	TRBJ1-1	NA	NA	CAISEGPTEAFF	TGTGCCATCAGTGAAGGGCCCACTGAAGCTTTCTTT
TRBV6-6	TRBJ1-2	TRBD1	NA	CASDGTGVDSGGYTF	TGTGCCAGCGACGGGACAGGGGTAGACTCTGGTGGCTACACCTTC
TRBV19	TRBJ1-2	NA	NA	CASSPGHAAKGYTF	TGTGCCAGTAGTCCGGGACACGCGGCGAAAGGCTACACCTTC
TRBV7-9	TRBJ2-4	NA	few	CASSESVLVSKNIQYF	TGTGCCAGCAGCGAATCGGTACTAGTTTCCAAAAACATTCAGTACTTC
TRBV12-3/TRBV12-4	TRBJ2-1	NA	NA	CASIPSRSNLYEQFF	TGTGCCAGCATACCCTCCAGGTCCAACCTCTATGAGCAGTTCTTC
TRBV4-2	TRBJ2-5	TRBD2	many	CASSQPLSRGGDQETQYF	TGTGCCAGCAGCCAGCCGTTATCGCGCGGGGGGGATCAAGAGACCCAGTACTTC
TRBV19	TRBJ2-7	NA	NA	CARERKTGALYEQYF	TGTGCCAGAGAGAGGAAGACGGGAGCTCTCTACGAGCAGTACTTC
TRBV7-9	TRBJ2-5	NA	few	CASSLALGGAQETQYF	TGTGCCAGCAGCTTAGCGTTGGGCGGGGCCCAAGAGACCCAGTACTTC
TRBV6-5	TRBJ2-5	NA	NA	CASKTRETQYF	TGTGCCAGTAAGACCCGGGAGACCCAGTACTTC
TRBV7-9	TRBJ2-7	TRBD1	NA	CASSPTGGHEQYF	TGTGCCAGCAGCCCGACAGGGGGGCACGAGCAGTACTTC
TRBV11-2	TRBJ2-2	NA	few	CASSLDLARRWSGELFF	TGTGCCAGCAGCTTAGATCTAGCTAGAAGGTGGTCCGGGGAGCTGTTTTTT
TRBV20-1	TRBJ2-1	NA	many	CSARVGTRNNEQFF	TGCAGTGCTAGAGTTGGGACTCGGAACAATGAGCAGTTCTTC
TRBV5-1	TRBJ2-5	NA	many	CASSLDREGETQYF	TGCGCCAGCAGCTTGGACAGGGAAGGAGAGACCCAGTACTTC
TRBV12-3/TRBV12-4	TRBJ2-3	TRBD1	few	CASTLQGSTQYF	TGTGCCAGCACCCTACAGGGGTCTACGCAGTATTTT
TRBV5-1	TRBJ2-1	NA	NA	CASSLQSSYNEQFF	TGCGCCAGCAGCCTTCAGAGCTCCTACAATGAGCAGTTCTTC
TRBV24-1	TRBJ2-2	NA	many	CATSETGSTGELFF	TGTGCCACCAGTGAAACAGGGTCCACCGGGGAGCTGTTTTTT
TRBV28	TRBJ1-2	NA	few	CASSLETRSNYGYTF	TGTGCCAGCAGTTTAGAGACGCGGAGTAACTATGGCTACACCTTC
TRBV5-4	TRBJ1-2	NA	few	CASSLEPSNYGYTF	TGTGCCAGCAGCTTGGAGCCAAGTAACTATGGCTACACCTTC
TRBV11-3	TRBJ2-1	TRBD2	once	CASSYGLAGGPYNEQFF	TGTGCCAGCAGCTACGGACTAGCGGGGGGGCCCTACAATGAGCAGTTCTTC
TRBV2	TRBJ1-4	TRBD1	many	CASSDSGQRHEKLFF	TGTGCCAGCAGTGACTCGGGACAGAGGCATGAAAAACTGTTTTTT
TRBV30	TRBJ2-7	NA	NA	CAWSDRPGAVYEQYF	TGTGCCTGGAGTGATCGCCCGGGGGCGGTTTACGAGCAGTACTTC
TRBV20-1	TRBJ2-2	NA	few	CSVPNTANTGELFF	TGCAGTGTCCCGAATACCGCGAACACCGGGGAGCTGTTTTTT
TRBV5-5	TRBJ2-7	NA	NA	CASSLGPQGSWYF	TGTGCCAGCAGCTTGGGCCCCCAAGGCAGTTGGTACTTC
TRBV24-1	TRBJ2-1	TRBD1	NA	CATSDPGTGGIYNEQFF	TGTGCCACCAGTGATCCCGGGACAGGGGGAATCTACAATGAGCAGTTCTTC
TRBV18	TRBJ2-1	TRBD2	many	CASSGSGLVRNEQFF	TGTGCCAGCTCAGGCTCGGGACTAGTTCGCAATGAGCAGTTCTTC
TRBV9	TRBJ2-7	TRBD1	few	CASSPRDRGFYEQYF	TGTGCCAGCAGCCCCCGGGACAGGGGCTTCTACGAGCAGTACTTC
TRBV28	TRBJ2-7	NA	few	CASSLRSDASYEQYF	TGTGCCAGCAGTCTGCGATCGGACGCTTCCTACGAGCAGTACTTC
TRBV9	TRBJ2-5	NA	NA	CASSEGGRETQYF	TGTGCCAGCAGCGAGGGGGGCAGAGAGACCCAGTACTTC
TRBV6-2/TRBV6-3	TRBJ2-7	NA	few	CASKVRFSYEQYF	TGTGCCAGCAAGGTCCGTTTTTCCTACGAGCAGTACTTC
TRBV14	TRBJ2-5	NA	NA	CASSQLRLETQYF	TGTGCCAGCAGCCAACTTCGGTTGGAGACCCAGTACTTC
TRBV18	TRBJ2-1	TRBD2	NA	CASSPTSWNEQFF	TGTGCCAGCTCACCGACTAGCTGGAATGAGCAGTTCTTC